This T cell receptor beta chain was retrieved from a study of radiotherapy plus CTLA-4 blockade in lung cancer. The study's findings and limits: Reports state that early shifts in blood T cell clones, with interferon-beta, best predicted response. Researchers report tumor-derived TCR clones expanding in blood after radiotherapy plus ipilimumab.

Germline V CDR1 and CDR2: SGDLS, YYNGEE. V was pared by 4 bases and J by 5 bases, with 9 bases between. The CDR3 extends over 13 amino acids. Method: immunoSEQ multiplex PCR; TCRdb's copy keeps in-frame clones and lacks some. In the table there are about 97,000 clones, 65% to 85% of which are singletons. In its sample, this clone was seen many times. Its antigen is not identified. Receiving focal radiation plus CTLA-4 blockade with ipilimumab were patients who had chemo-refractory metastatic non-small-cell lung cancer. The rearrangement links TRBV9 to TRBJ1-4, with D possibly being TRBD1 (5 bases). Sequences were derived from peripheral blood, sampled from a patient treated with radiotherapy plus ipilimumab. The TCR sequence derives from a human donor with non-small cell lung cancer who had a partial response to radiotherapy plus ipilimumab. Some clones in this sample may be carry-over from other donors' samples. In nucleotides, the CDR3 is TGTGCCAGCAGCCCAGGGAGGAATGAAAAACTGTTTTTT. Translation gives CASSPGRNEKLFF.